This paragraph covers one T cell receptor (beta chain) sequence. Per germline, CDR1 MNHEY and CDR2 SVGAGI. V gave up 5 bases and J gave up 8 bases, with 7 bases separating them. The CDR3 is 11 residues long. Profiled with immunoSEQ multiplex PCR; TCRdb holds only in-frame clones, not every one. The data contain some 69,000 clones, around 97% of them singletons. This sample is part of a study of cytomegalovirus exposure and HLA in healthy donors. The source material was PBMCs. The chain has TRBV6-5 and TRBJ2-4, with unresolved D. The TCR sequence derives from a man younger than 30 in good health and CMV-seronegative. The CDR3 DNA follows: TGTGCCAGCAGTGAAATAGACATTCAGTACTTC. Protein product: CASSEIDIQYF.